This is a list of T cell receptor beta chains from one sample in a study of a mutant IDH1 vaccine in newly diagnosed glioma. Which antigens these TCRs recognize remains unknown. The method was immunoSEQ multiplex PCR; TCRdb's version includes in-frame clones alone and lacks a portion of them. In the table there are about 55,000 clones, over 70% of which are singletons. Source: PBMCs, taken from a glioma patient whose treatment included an IDH1 peptide vaccine. The receptors come from a man in his forties with glioma. Each CDR3 is given with its conserved first and last residue. The D gene is left open where the match is weak. Only some rows state a clone size, as once, few, many or a class for expanded clones.

>TRBV29-1|.|TRBJ1-4|.|13
TGCAGCGCCATGGGGGCAACTAATGAAAAACTGTTTTTT
CSAMGATNEKLFF
>TRBV27|.|TRBJ1-1|.|16
TGTGCCAGCAGCCCTTATCAAGCAGGATCGGACACTGAAGCTTTCTTT
CASSPYQAGSDTEAFF
>TRBV5-1|.|TRBJ1-1|.|13
TGCGCCAGCAGCTTGCAGGATGGCACTGAAGCTTTCTTT
CASSLQDGTEAFF
>TRBV7-9|once|TRBJ1-1|.|13
TGTGCCAGCAGCCTTGCCTTGAACACTGAAGCTTTCTTT
CASSLALNTEAFF
>TRBV5-8|once|TRBJ1-2|.|15
TGTGCCAGCAGGGTCTCTTTGGGGGGGAACTATGGCTACACCTTC
CASRVSLGGNYGYTF
>TRBV5-1|.|TRBJ2-5|TRBD1|15
TGCGCCAGCAGCCCACCTCCTACAGGGGGGGAGACCCAGTACTTC
CASSPPPTGGETQYF
>TRBV7-6|.|TRBJ2-5|TRBD1|14
TGTGCCAGCAGCTTAGGAACAGGGGAAGAGACCCAGTACTTC
CASSLGTGEETQYF
>TRBV6-5|.|TRBJ1-1|.|14
TGTGCCAGCAGTTCACCCCGGGAGAACACTGAAGCTTTCTTT
CASSSPRENTEAFF
>TRBV18|.|TRBJ1-2|TRBD1|15
TGTGCCAGCTCACCAAAGGGGACAGATCTCTGGGGCTACACCTTC
CASSPKGTDLWGYTF
>TRBV4-1|.|TRBJ1-4|.|14
TGCGCCAGCAGCCAGAGAGGTCGGGATGAAAAACTGTTTTTT
CASSQRGRDEKLFF
>TRBV10-3|once|TRBJ2-5|.|13
TGTGCCATCAGTGAGTCAGGGGGGGAGACCCAGTACTTC
CAISESGGETQYF
>TRBV5-6|.|TRBJ2-3|TRBD2|18
TGTGCCAGCAGCTATGGACTAGCGGGGGGGCGGGTCACAGATACGCAGTATTTT
CASSYGLAGGRVTDTQYF
>TRBV2|.|TRBJ1-5|.|13
TGTGCCAGCAGACAGGGTGTTAATCAGCCCCAGCATTTT
CASRQGVNQPQHF
>TRBV30|few|TRBJ1-1|TRBD1|14
TGTGCCTGGACCAGGGGGCGCGGACACACTGAAGCTTTCTTT
CAWTRGRGHTEAFF
>TRBV6-5|.|TRBJ1-2|.|11
TGTGCCAGCAGACACACCACAGGCTACACCTTC
CASRHTTGYTF
>TRBV6-6|once|TRBJ2-2|.|16
TGTGCCAGCACTCCCCACTACCCACGGAACACCGGGGAGCTGTTTTTT
CASTPHYPRNTGELFF
>TRBV2|once|TRBJ2-2|.|16
TGTGCCAGCAGTGAAACAGTGTTACAGAACACCGGGGAGCTGTTTTTT
CASSETVLQNTGELFF
>TRBV4-1|.|TRBJ2-1|.|12
TGCGCCAGCAGCCGGGACGGGGCCGAGCAGTTCTTC
CASSRDGAEQFF
>TRBV10-3|.|TRBJ2-1|TRBD2|14
TGTGCCATCAAGGGGACTAGCGCCAACAATGAGCAGTTCTTC
CAIKGTSANNEQFF
>TRBV2|.|TRBJ2-3|.|14
TGTGCCAGCAGGCCGGGGGCTAGCACAGATACGCAGTATTTT
CASRPGASTDTQYF
>TRBV10-2|.|TRBJ2-7|.|13
TGCGCCAGCAGTGAGGACAACTCCTACGAGCAGTACTTC
CASSEDNSYEQYF
>TRBV6-6|.|TRBJ2-1|TRBD2|13
TGTGCCAGCTGGGTCGGCGGGAGGGATGAGCAGTTCTTC
CASWVGGRDEQFF
>TRBV5-5|.|TRBJ1-4|.|14
TGTGCCAGCAGCTCACGGACGGACGGTGAAAAACTGTTTTTT
CASSSRTDGEKLFF
>TRBV7-8|.|TRBJ2-5|.|13
TGTGCCAGCAGCTTTAGTCTAGCGGAGACCCAGTACTTC
CASSFSLAETQYF
>TRBV5-4|.|TRBJ2-7|TRBD1|16
TGTGCCAGCAGCTTAGCTGGGACAGGGACAGTCTACGAGCAGTACTTC
CASSLAGTGTVYEQYF
>TRBV2|.|TRBJ2-7|TRBD2|15
TGTGCCAGCAGTGAAGCGAGGTGGGGGGGGAACGAGCAGTACTTC
CASSEARWGGNEQYF
>TRBV27|.|TRBJ2-2|.|12
TGTGCCAGCAGTCCCTTTGCCGGGGAGCTGTTTTTT
CASSPFAGELFF
>TRBV14|.|TRBJ1-4|.|16
TGTGCCAGCAGCCAAGATCGGAGGTCCACTAATGAAAAACTGTTTTTT
CASSQDRRSTNEKLFF
>TRBV10-2|.|TRBJ2-7|TRBD1|15
TGCGCCAGCAGTGCCGGGACAGGGACCCGTTCCGAGCAGTACTTC
CASSAGTGTRSEQYF
>TRBV19|few|TRBJ2-1|TRBD1|15
TGTGCCAGTAGTCGGGACAGGGGAGCCTACAATGAGCAGTTCTTC
CASSRDRGAYNEQFF
>TRBV7-2|few|TRBJ2-5|.|13
TGTGCCAGCAGCCGAGGTGATATGGGGACCCAGTACTTC
CASSRGDMGTQYF
>TRBV9|.|TRBJ2-3|.|19
TGTGCCAGCAGCGTCACCCCCAGGGGGGCTACCCCGGGGCCAGATACGCAGTATTTT
CASSVTPRGATPGPDTQYF
>TRBV5-8|.|TRBJ1-1|TRBD1|14
TGTGCCAGCAGCCGGGACAGGGGATACACTGAAGCTTTCTTT
CASSRDRGYTEAFF